The 23 T cell receptor beta chains below come from one sample, sequenced in a study of blood T cell repertoires in COVID-19. The table came from immunoSEQ multiplex PCR; TCRdb's copy has only in-frame clones and leaves some out. The profile shows 20,000 to 25,000 clones, around 90% of them singletons. Sequences were obtained from peripheral blood. All receptors come from a human donor in a cohort sampled during active COVID-19.

The V call is TRBV18, the J call TRBJ2-5; no definite D call. The V end lost 3 bases, the J end lost 4 bases, and 3 bases lay between the germline ends. Germline V gives CDR1 KGHSH, CDR2 LQKENI. This CDR3 comprises 11 residues. The DNA of the CDR3 is TGTGCCAGCTCACCCGGAGAGACCCAGTACTTC. Translated, it gives CASSPGETQYF.

The sample holds one count of this clone. The rearrangement joins TRBV27 to TRBJ2-7; 7 nucleotides match TRBD1. Germline CDR1 and CDR2: MNHEY and SMNVEV (reference sequence). This CDR3 region has 14 residues. J gave up 2 bases and V 3 bases, and 4 bases lay outside the gene matches. The CDR3 sequence is CASSFRTGPYEQYF. For the CDR3, the DNA is TGTGCCAGCAGTTTTAGGACAGGCCCCTACGAGCAGTACTTC.

This chain connects TRBV7-2 to TRBJ2-3, with D unclear. There are 12 residues in the CDR3. Germline lookup yields CDR1 SGHTA and CDR2 FQGNSA. Trimming pared 2 bases from V and 6 bases from J, leaving 6 bases between. In DNA form, the CDR3 reads TGTGCCAGCAGCTTATCTTCGGATACGCAGTATTTT. Protein: CASSLSSDTQYF. Full variable domain (outside the CDR3, taken from reference TRBV7-2 and TRBJ2-3): GAGVSQSPSNKVTEKGKDVELRCDPISGHTALYWYRQSLGQGLEFLIYFQGNSAPDKSGLPSDRFSAERTGGSVSTLTIQRTQQEDSAVYLCASSLSSDTQYFGPGTRLTVL.

The chain has TRBV2 and TRBJ1-2; the D is unclear. The CDR3 is 13 amino acids. V shed 2 bases and J shed 6 bases, with 10 bases lying between them. Germline-derived CDR1 and CDR2 are SNHLY and FYNNEI. In DNA, the CDR3 is TGTGCCAGCAGTGAACGGGAATCTGATGGCTACACCTTC. It yields the protein CASSERESDGYTF. The full variable domain, with the rest looked up from reference TRBV2 and TRBJ1-2, is EPEVTQTPSHQVTQMGQEVILRCVPISNHLYFYWYRQILGQKVEFLVSFYNNEISEKSEIFDDQFSVERPDGSNFTLKIRSTKLEDSAMYFCASSERESDGYTFGSGTRLTVV.

The CDR3 loop is CATGREKVMNTEAFF. CDR3 DNA: TGTGCCACAGGAAGGGAGAAGGTAATGAACACTGAAGCTTTCTTT. V usage is TRBV2 and J usage is TRBJ1-1; D unresolved. Deletions cut 10 bases from V and 0 bases from J, with 18 bases between. The germline V gene has CDR1 SNHLY and CDR2 FYNNEI. The CDR3 loop spans 15 amino acids.

V gene TRBV27 combines with J gene TRBJ1-1, with D possibly TRBD1 on 6 matching bases. The germline V gene has CDR1 MNHEY and CDR2 SMNVEV (reference sequence). V was cut by 8 bases and J by 3 bases, with 13 bases left in between. The CDR3 covers 13 residues. The CDR3 sequence is CASRWTVYTEAFF. In DNA, the CDR3 is TGTGCCAGCCGTTGGACAGTCTACACTGAAGCTTTCTTT.

The chain uses TRBV5-1 and TRBJ1-4; D is undetermined. Looked up from germline, CDR1 is SGHRS and CDR2 is YFSETQ. The CDR3 totals 14 residues. V was pared by 0 bases and J by 6 bases, with 9 bases between. The CDR3 region has the DNA TGCGCCAGCAGCTTGGCCAGGCCGGATGAAAAACTGTTTTTT. This sequence encodes CASSLARPDEKLFF. Full variable domain (rest looked up from reference TRBV5-1 and TRBJ1-4): KAGVTQTPRYLIKTRGQQVTLSCSPISGHRSVSWYQQTPGQGLQFLFEYFSETQRNKGNFPGRFSGRQFSNSRSEMNVSTLELGDSALYLCASSLARPDEKLFFGSGTQLSVL.

The gene calls are TRBV6-1 and TRBJ2-5; 10 bases align to TRBD2. Trimming took 2 bases from V and 5 from J; bases not matched to a gene: 17. This CDR3 has 19 amino acids. Per germline, CDR1 MNHNS and CDR2 SASEGT. CDR3 nucleotides: TGTGCCAGCAGTGAACCGGTCGTCACTTCTAGCGGGAGCGGGGAGACCCAGTACTTC. It specifies CASSEPVVTSSGSGETQYF.

The genes are TRBV11-3 and TRBJ2-1, with 9 bases fitting TRBD1. The CDR3 runs 17 residues. V shed 0 bases and J 6 bases; nucleotides not matched to a gene: 9. Germline CDR1 reads SGHNT; CDR2 reads YENEEA. The CDR3 protein is CASSLEGTGQLGNEQFF. CDR3 bases: TGTGCCAGCAGCTTAGAAGGGACAGGGCAATTGGGCAATGAGCAGTTCTTC. The whole variable domain, remainder taken from reference TRBV11-3 and TRBJ2-1, is EAGVVQSPRYKIIEKKQPVAFWCNPISGHNTLYWYLQNLGQGPELLIRYENEEAVDDSQLPKDRFSAERLKGVDSTLKIQPAELGDSAVYLCASSLEGTGQLGNEQFFGPGTRLTVL.

This clone occurred a few times. V and J are TRBV7-8 and TRBJ2-7, with 7 nucleotides matching TRBD1. The junction had 7 bases not matched to a gene; V was cut back by 5 bases and J by 0 bases. Germline assignment: CDR1 SGHVS and CDR2 FQNEAQ. This CDR3 is 15 amino acids long. CDR3 in DNA: TGTGCCAGCAGCCAGGCAGGGGGTAGCTCCTACGAGCAGTACTTC. Protein product: CASSQAGGSSYEQYF.

This rearrangement joins TRBV6-5 to TRBJ1-2, with D hard to call. The germline CDR1 and CDR2 sequences are MNHEY and SVGAGI. The length of the CDR3 is 13 residues. The ends were cut back, 5 bases at V and 8 bases at J, with 15 bases in the middle. DNA of the CDR3: TGTGCCAGCAGTCACGACTCATGGTCCGGCTACACCTTC. Translated: CASSHDSWSGYTF.

This chain links TRBV2 with TRBJ1-4, with 7 nucleotides matching TRBD1. The CDR3 totals 14 residues. Germline CDR1 SNHLY, CDR2 FYNNEI. The V gene end was trimmed by 6 bases and the J gene end by 4 bases; junction bases not matched to a gene: 5. The CDR3 DNA follows: TGTGCCAGCAGCGTGGACAGGCATAATGAAAAACTGTTTTTT. Residues: CASSVDRHNEKLFF.

This chain joins TRBV5-1 and TRBJ1-2; 8 positions match TRBD1. The CDR3 sequence is 14 residues long. The ends lost 0 bases at V and 7 bases at J; junction bases unmatched: 5. Germline values: CDR1 SGHRS, CDR2 YFSETQ. CDR3 sequence reads: CASSLVTGDGGYTF. In nucleotides, the CDR3 is TGCGCCAGCAGCTTGGTGACAGGGGATGGTGGCTACACCTTC.

This clone was recorded once. CDR3 sequence reads: CASSQTGLGNSPLHF. For the CDR3, the DNA is TGTGCCAGCTCACAGACAGGCCTAGGTAATTCACCCCTCCACTTT. The V and J genes are TRBV18 and TRBJ1-6; D perhaps matches TRBD1 (6 bases). Trimming stripped 4 bases from V and 6 bases from J, with 13 bases between. Germline V gene sequence: CDR1 KGHSH, CDR2 LQKENI. The CDR3 sequence is 15 residues long.

The rearrangement links TRBV27 to TRBJ2-6, with D possibly TRBD2 on 5 matching bases. This CDR3 has 17 residues. Between the trimmed V and J ends, which lost 10 bases and 0 bases, there was a span of 19 bases. Per germline, CDR1 MNHEY and CDR2 SMNVEV (reference sequence). CDR3 in amino acids: CANHGGRGSSGANVLTF. CDR3 nucleotides: TGTGCCAACCACGGCGGACGTGGGAGCTCTGGGGCCAACGTCCTGACTTTC. The full variable domain, its missing parts supplied by reference TRBV27 and TRBJ2-6, is EAQVTQNPRYLITVTGKKLTVTCSQNMNHEYMSWYRQDPGLGLRQIYYSMNVEVTDKGDVPEGYKVSRKEKRNFPLILESPSPNQTSLYFCANHGGRGSSGANVLTFGAGSRLTVL.

The chain is built from TRBV6-5 and TRBJ1-2; no clear D gene. V was clipped by 6 bases and J by 3 bases, with 11 bases between them. Germline V CDR1 and CDR2: MNHEY, SVGAGI. This CDR3 region has 13 residues. The CDR3 DNA reads as TGTGCCAGCAGCCGCGGGGTAGACTATGGCTACACCTTC. Translating gives CASSRGVDYGYTF.

The V gene is TRBV7-9, the J gene TRBJ2-7; 9 bases are a match to TRBD1. Germline CDR1 reads SEHNR; CDR2 reads FQNEAQ (reference sequence). The V and J ends lost 4 bases and 2 bases, in that order; junction bases with no gene match: 12. This CDR3 contains 17 residues. The DNA of the CDR3 is TGTGCCAGCAGCTCAGGGGTTACAGGGGGCCCAACCTACGAGCAGTACTTC. Protein: CASSSGVTGGPTYEQYF.

J is TRBJ1-1 and V is TRBV28; TRBD1 is a possible D gene (5 bases). CDR1 and CDR2 (germline): MDHEN, SYDVKM. The CDR3 is 14 residues long. The V end was cut by 7 bases, the J end by 1 base, with 13 bases between. The CDR3 is CASMGQGGNTEAFF. In DNA form, the CDR3 reads TGTGCCAGCATGGGGCAGGGAGGGAACACTGAAGCTTTCTTT.

The V gene is TRBV7-9, the J gene TRBJ1-1; 7 bases fit TRBD1. The CDR3 extends over 15 amino acids. V lost 1 base and J lost 3; bases outside the gene matches: 5. In germline, CDR1 is SEHNR, CDR2 FQNEAQ (reference sequence). The CDR3 DNA is TGTGCCAGCAGCTTAGATATTCAGGGGGACACTGAAGCTTTCTTT. Its protein is CASSLDIQGDTEAFF.

This clone has just a few counts. The CDR3 region is CASSPDTGRGRKGYTF. The CDR3 DNA reads TGTGCCAGCAGCCCAGATACGGGAAGGGGGCGTAAAGGCTACACCTTC. The rearrangement joins TRBV3-1 (or the pseudogene TRBV3-2) to TRBJ1-2; TRBD1 agrees at 7 bases. After removal of 4 bases from V and 8 bases from J, the junction contained 16 bases not matched to a gene. The germline gives CDR1 LGHDT, CDR2 YNNKEL (reference sequence). The CDR3 runs to 16 residues.

V is TRBV3-1 (or the pseudogene TRBV3-2) and J is TRBJ2-7; D ambiguous. This CDR3 is 12 amino acids long. V was cut by 1 base and J by 4 bases, with 5 bases left in between. Germline CDR1 reads LGHDT; CDR2 reads YNNKEL (reference sequence). CDR3 DNA: TGTGCCAGCAGCCAAGGGCAATACGAGCAGTACTTC. Translated: CASSQGQYEQYF.

The gene calls are TRBV27 and TRBJ1-1; perhaps TRBD1 as D (5 bases). Germline loops: CDR1 MNHEY, CDR2 SMNVEV (reference sequence). Trimming removed 7 bases from V and 1 base from J, with 7 bases in between. The CDR3 is 12 amino acids. The CDR3 protein is CASTGGNTEAFF. The CDR3 DNA is TGTGCCAGCACGGGGGGGAACACTGAAGCTTTCTTT.

The rearrangement links TRBV27 to TRBJ2-2; TRBD2 matches at 9 bases. The trim removed 9 bases at V and 6 bases at J, leaving 11 bases unmatched. Germline V gives CDR1 MNHEY, CDR2 SMNVEV (reference sequence). The CDR3 is made up of 15 amino acids. CDR3 sequence: CASRAGGPSSGELFF. The CDR3 DNA is TGTGCCAGTCGAGCGGGGGGTCCGAGCTCCGGGGAGCTGTTTTTT.